This T cell receptor (beta chain) comes out of a study of T cells in localized non-small cell lung cancer. Study-level points and caveats: Uninvolved adjacent lung had more T cell clonality than any other tissue, topping tumor. There was an association of higher blood T cell density with longer overall survival. Sequencing involved a lone tumor region, leaving heterogeneity possible. Adjacent lung exhibited a median of about 56 among the 100 most abundant tumor clones.

As concerns this clone: The antigen remains undetermined.

Trimming took off 2 bases at V and 2 bases at J, with 13 bases between the two ends. This CDR3 contains 16 residues. Germline CDR1 reads SGHRS; CDR2 reads YFSETQ. Method: immunoSEQ multiplex PCR; TCRdb's copy keeps in-frame clones and lacks some. The sample has roughly 1,200 clones, about 19% seen once; the top ten hold 30%. The sequence came from a male donor aged 60 or over with stage I lung adenocarcinoma. The material sequenced was normal lung tissue next to the tumor, taken before any cancer treatment. The rearrangement uses TRBV5-1 and TRBJ1-4; D call uncertain. Here the CDR3 reads CASSFQSSSTNEKLFF. In nucleotides, the CDR3 is TGCGCCAGCAGCTTCCAGTCGAGTAGCACTAATGAAAAACTGTTTTTT.